One and the same sample provided the 14 T cell receptor beta chains below, sequenced in a study of radiation and T cells in renal cell carcinoma. Treatment here: treatment-naive control, cytoreductive nephrectomy. The protocol was immunoSEQ multiplex PCR, while the TCRdb copy is restricted to in-frame clones and leaves out a portion. In the table there are 15,000 to 18,000 clones, approximately 50% of which are singletons. This specimen was tumor tissue, taken from a patient whose treatment was nephrectomy without radiotherapy. The receptors originated from a man in his fifties or sixties with renal cell carcinoma.

V usage is TRBV29-1 and J usage is TRBJ2-2; 9 bases agree with TRBD1. J gave up 1 base and V 6 bases, and 3 bases lay outside the gene matches. This CDR3 has 14 amino acids. The germline gives CDR1 SQVTM, CDR2 ANQGSEA. This CDR3 is CSVDRGMNTGELFF. The CDR3 bases are TGCAGCGTGGACAGGGGAATGAACACCGGGGAGCTGTTTTTT.

This clone is termed medium-sized (0.01 to 0.1%). The chain uses TRBV7-9 and TRBJ2-7, with 10 positions matching TRBD1. Trimming removed 5 bases from V and 2 bases from J; junction bases left unmatched: 6. The germline gives CDR1 SEHNR, CDR2 FQNEAQ (reference sequence). The CDR3 has 15 residues. The CDR3 coding sequence is TGTGCCAGCAGCGACGGGACAGGGGCTACCTACGAGCAGTACTTC. This gives the protein CASSDGTGATYEQYF.

V is TRBV4-1 and J is TRBJ1-5; tentatively, D is TRBD1 (5 bases). The germline gives CDR1 MGHRA, CDR2 YSYEKL. The V end lost 6 bases, the J end lost 6 bases, and 6 bases lay between the germline ends. The CDR3 loop spans 11 amino acids. The CDR3 bases are TGCGCCAGCAGTGACAGTCAGCCCCAGCATTTT. Amino acids: CASSDSQPQHF.

V usage is TRBV4-1 and J usage is TRBJ2-7; 8 bases line up with TRBD2. The CDR3 covers 16 residues. V shed 1 base and J 4 bases; nucleotides not matched to a gene: 9. Germline-derived CDR1 and CDR2 are MGHRA and YSYEKL. The CDR3 DNA reads as TGCGCCAGCAGCCAAGCCCGAGGCGGGGGGTCTTACGAGCAGTACTTC. Amino acid sequence: CASSQARGGGSYEQYF.

The V gene is TRBV9, the J gene TRBJ2-5; D ambiguous. CDR3 length equals 13 residues. Germline assignment: CDR1 SGDLS and CDR2 YYNGEE. Trimming left V 1 base short and J 1 base short, with 5 bases between. Written as DNA, the CDR3 is TGTGCCAGCAGCGTAAGGCCCCAAGAGACCCAGTACTTC. Its translation: CASSVRPQETQYF.

This clone was seen only a few times. The CDR3 spells CASSEFPPDYQPQHF. The CDR3 DNA follows: TGTGCCAGCAGTGAATTTCCCCCAGACTATCAGCCCCAGCATTTT. The chain uses TRBV6-1 and TRBJ1-5; D uncertain. Trimming shortened V by 2 bases and J by 5 bases, and 13 bases separated the two germline ends. This CDR3 region has 15 residues. Germline loops: CDR1 MNHNS, CDR2 SASEGT.

The rearrangement uses TRBV29-1 and TRBJ2-5; 10 positions match TRBD2. CDR3 length: 17 amino acids. V lost 0 bases and J lost 5; bases outside the gene matches: 12. The germline gives CDR1 SQVTM, CDR2 ANQGSEA. This CDR3 reads CSVEEGRLAGEWETQYF. The CDR3 nucleotides are TGCAGCGTTGAAGAGGGGCGGCTAGCGGGAGAGTGGGAGACCCAGTACTTC.

The chain has TRBV19 and TRBJ1-1; D call uncertain. There are 14 residues in the CDR3. The V and J ends lost 1 base and 1 base respectively, with 7 bases between them. The germline V gene encodes CDR1 LNHDA and CDR2 SQIVND (reference sequence). CDR3 in DNA: TGTGCCAGTAGTATAGCTCTTTCGAACACTGAAGCTTTCTTT. Translating gives CASSIALSNTEAFF.

This rearrangement joins TRBV13 to TRBJ2-3; 8 positions match TRBD1. The CDR3 has 16 amino acids. Germline CDR1 and CDR2: PRHDT and FYEKMQ (reference sequence). J lost 2 bases, V lost 5 bases, and 9 bases had no gene match. Written as DNA, the CDR3 is TGTGCCAGCAGCCTACTAGGGACAGGCTCCACAGATACGCAGTATTTT. Residues: CASSLLGTGSTDTQYF.

The genes are TRBV5-4 and TRBJ1-2; 8 nucleotides line up with TRBD1. CDR1 and CDR2 from the germline V gene are SGHNT and YYREEE (reference sequence). CDR3 length: 16 amino acids. Trimming removed 3 bases from V and 1 base from J; junction bases left unmatched: 8. The chain's CDR3 is CASSYWTGPFNYGYTF. The CDR3, as DNA: TGTGCCAGCAGCTACTGGACAGGGCCCTTTAACTATGGCTACACCTTC.

This clone was observed a single time. The gene calls are TRBV6-1 and TRBJ2-1; tentatively, D is TRBD2 (7 bases). Per germline, CDR1 MNHNS and CDR2 SASEGT. The CDR3 consists of 16 residues. The germline V and J ends were trimmed by 3 bases and 7 bases, with 19 bases remaining between them. The CDR3 here is CASSDIPGGGLNEQFF. The CDR3 DNA reads as TGTGCCAGCAGTGATATTCCGGGGGGCGGGTTAAATGAGCAGTTCTTC.

By sample share, this clone is medium-sized. This sequence joins TRBV14 and TRBJ2-2; 7 positions match TRBD1. The junction had 1 base not matched to a gene; V was cut back by 4 bases and J by 2 bases. Germline CDR1 SGHDN, CDR2 FVKESK. The CDR3 has 14 amino acids. For the CDR3, the DNA is TGTGCCAGCAGCCGGGACAGCAACACCGGGGAGCTGTTTTTT. Encoded protein: CASSRDSNTGELFF.

This chain links TRBV5-1 with TRBJ2-1, with 8 bases matching TRBD1. CDR1 is SGHRS, CDR2 YFSETQ, per germline. There are 15 residues in the CDR3. Germline trimming cut 5 bases from V and 1 base from J; bases unmatched to any gene: 5. The CDR3 coding sequence is TGCGCCAGCAGTTACGGACAGGGTTCCTACAATGAGCAGTTCTTC. It translates to CASSYGQGSYNEQFF. Complete variable domain (other parts from reference TRBV5-1 and TRBJ2-1): KAGVTQTPRYLIKTRGQQVTLSCSPISGHRSVSWYQQTPGQGLQFLFEYFSETQRNKGNFPGRFSGRQFSNSRSEMNVSTLELGDSALYLCASSYGQGSYNEQFFGPGTRLTVL.

The chain recombines TRBV6-6 with TRBJ2-7, with 9 bases aligning to TRBD1. This CDR3 has 15 amino acids. With V trimmed by 2 bases and J by 1 base, 3 bases remained unmatched. The germline gives CDR1 MNHNY, CDR2 SVGAGI (reference sequence). This chain's CDR3 is CASSYGGQGSYEQYF. The DNA for the CDR3 is TGTGCCAGCAGTTACGGGGGACAGGGTTCCTACGAGCAGTACTTC.